This is a list of T cell receptor beta chains from one sample in a study of control samples from healthy donors and cancer patients. Clones were sequenced by immunoSEQ multiplex PCR, and TCRdb holds only the in-frame ones, with some missing. The table lists tens of thousands of clones, 70% to 85% of them singletons, with under 50% in the top ten. The source material was PBMCs. Receptors were obtained from a man between 65 and 85 years old with lung cancer. Both conserved end residues are part of each CDR3. The D gene is left open where the match is weak. Clone size is shown for a subset of rows, as once, few, many or a class of expanded clone.

clone_size j_call v_call d_call cdr3_nt cdr3_aa
once TRBJ2-3 TRBV4-2 TRBD2 TGTGCCAGCAGCCAAGAGCGGGGGGGAAGAACAGATACGCAGTATTTT CASSQERGGRTDTQYF
NA TRBJ2-5 TRBV28 NA TGTGCCAGCAGTTCGGGACATTTGGGTGAGACCCAGTACTTC CASSSGHLGETQYF
NA TRBJ2-3 TRBV9 NA TGTGCCAGCAGCGTAGACCCGGGGGACCTATTTCGCACAGATACGCAGTATTTT CASSVDPGDLFRTDTQYF
NA TRBJ2-1 TRBV7-9 NA TGTGCCAGCAGCCAACGCGGGGAGTACAATGAGCAGTTCTTC CASSQRGEYNEQFF
few TRBJ2-6 TRBV5-6 NA TGTGCCAGCAGCTTCCCCCCCTCTGGGGCCAACGTCCTGACTTTC CASSFPPSGANVLTF
NA TRBJ1-2 TRBV28 NA TGTGCCGTCCTGGGGCAGACGCTTAGCGGCTACACCTTC CAVLGQTLSGYTF
NA TRBJ1-2 TRBV7-8 NA TGTGCCAGCAGCTCAACAACCTGGCTACACTATGGCTACACCTTC CASSSTTWLHYGYTF
few TRBJ1-4 TRBV3-1/TRBV3-2 NA TGTGCCAGCAGCCAATCCCACAGGGACGAAAAACTGTTTTTT CASSQSHRDEKLFF
NA TRBJ1-4 TRBV10-1 NA TGCGCCACCGAGAGGGGGGTTACAACTAATGAAAAACTGTTTTTT CATERGVTTNEKLFF
NA TRBJ2-6 TRBV15 NA TGTGCCACCAGCAGAGATCGGAAGGGGTTAGCCGGGGCCAACGTCCTGACTTTC CATSRDRKGLAGANVLTF
NA TRBJ1-6 TRBV7-9 TRBD1 TGTGCCAGCAGCGGGGGGACAGGGCAAAGCTCACCCCTCCACTTT CASSGGTGQSSPLHF
few TRBJ2-1 TRBV19 NA TGTGCCAGTAGCGCCAATGAGCAGTTCTTC CASSANEQFF
NA TRBJ2-7 TRBV29-1 NA TGCAGCGTTGGAGGGACCGTCTACGAGCAGTACTTC CSVGGTVYEQYF
NA TRBJ1-2 TRBV6-4 TRBD1 TGTGCCAGCAGTGCCGGGGACAGGCTCATCTATGGCTACACCTTC CASSAGDRLIYGYTF
NA TRBJ2-2 TRBV11-2 TRBD2 TGTGCCACCTTCTGGGGGGGATTCGCGAACACCGGGGAGCTGTTTTTT CATFWGGFANTGELFF
NA TRBJ2-2 TRBV27 NA TGTGCCAGCAGTTTTTCCGGTTCGAACACCGGGGAGCTGTTTTTT CASSFSGSNTGELFF
NA TRBJ2-3 TRBV5-1 TRBD2 TGCGCCAGCAAGCCCCTAGCGGGGAAGGATACGCAGTATTTT CASKPLAGKDTQYF
NA TRBJ2-2 TRBV2 TRBD2 TGTGCCAGCATGAGCCAGCGGGGAACGAACACCGGGGAGCTGTTTTTT CASMSQRGTNTGELFF
few TRBJ1-2 TRBV9 NA TGTGCCAGCAGCGTAAAGATTTGGGACGGCTACACCTTC CASSVKIWDGYTF
NA TRBJ2-1 TRBV7-8 TRBD1 TGTGCCAGCAGCTTAACCCGGACAGGGAACTCCTACAATGAGCAGTTCTTC CASSLTRTGNSYNEQFF
NA TRBJ2-7 TRBV7-9 TRBD1 TGTGCCAGCACGGACCGGGACAGTCCCTACGAGCAGTACTTC CASTDRDSPYEQYF
NA TRBJ2-7 TRBV5-1 TRBD1 TGCGCCAGCAGCTCACCGGGACAGGTGAGGCGCGAGCAGTACTTC CASSSPGQVRREQYF
NA TRBJ1-2 TRBV7-9 NA TGTGCCAGCAGCCCACTAGGGACCCAGATGAGCTACACCTTC CASSPLGTQMSYTF